The clone carrying this T cell receptor (beta chain) was detected once. The antigen is not known. TCR beta VDJ combinations and CDR3 sequences were profiled from genomic DNA. TCRdb re-analysed the reads in MiXCR, keeping a single row per CDR3 protein. The sample includes about 180,000 distinct CDR3 sequences, roughly 60% of them seen just once. The entry originates in a study of CD8+CD57+ T cells in acquired aplastic anemia. Study summary: Sorted cells (CD4+ and CD8+) yielded DNA amounts that averaged approximately 3.2 ug.

All patients picked for sequencing had shown, by flow cytometry, an expansion of CD8+CD57+ cells. This CDR3 spans 16 amino acids. With 8 bases clipped from V and 5 bases from J, the junction kept 11 bases outside the gene matches. Findings and caveats of the study: The CD8+ Simpson's diversity of patients and controls was not significantly different. Found in both controls and patients were approximately 30 CD8+ CDR3 sequences.

Sample: sorted CD4+, CD8+, or CD8+CD57+ T cells (not recorded which) from PBMCs. V and J are TRBV12-3 or TRBV12-4 and TRBJ2-5; 13 bases are a match to TRBD2. The origin of this receptor is a human donor with aplastic anemia. Written as DNA, the CDR3 is TGTGCCAGCGGAGAGGGACTAGCGGGGCGGGGGGAGACCCAGTACTTC. This codes for CASGEGLAGRGETQYF.